Below, 20 T cell receptor beta chains from the same sample are listed, as sequenced in a study of blood T cell repertoires in COVID-19. Here immunoSEQ multiplex PCR was the method, and the copy in TCRdb shows in-frame clones only, minus some. The sample lists 470,000 or so clones, roughly 87% occurring once. The sequencing input was PBMCs or T cells enriched from blood (not recorded which). All receptors derive from a woman in her late teens or twenties with acute COVID-19.

The CDR3 is CASSFGTSGSGEQYF. The DNA for the CDR3 is TGTGCCAGCAGTTTCGGGACTAGCGGGAGTGGGGAGCAGTACTTC. The genes are TRBV6-2 or TRBV6-3 and TRBJ2-7; 14 bases are shared with TRBD2. This CDR3 comprises 15 residues. Germline V gives CDR1 MNHEY, CDR2 SVGEGT. V gave up 4 bases and J gave up 7 bases; unmatched junction bases: 6.

This clone turned up a few times. The chain uses TRBV6-5 and TRBJ2-6; D is perhaps TRBD1 (6 bases). Germline CDR1 reads MNHEY; CDR2 reads SVGAGI. The CDR3 totals 15 residues. V was clipped by 5 bases and J by 4 bases, with 12 bases between them. In DNA, the CDR3 is TGTGCCAGCAGTCCTCAGGGGCTCGGGGCCAACGTCCTGACTTTC. Its protein product is CASSPQGLGANVLTF.

The rearrangement uses TRBV9 and TRBJ2-1; D remains unclear. This CDR3 region has 13 residues. Between the trimmed V and J ends, which lost 2 bases and 10 bases, there was a span of 13 bases. The germline V gene has CDR1 SGDLS and CDR2 YYNGEE. CDR3 loop: CASSVGLSREQFF. CDR3 nucleotide sequence: TGTGCCAGCAGCGTGGGCTTAAGTCGGGAGCAGTTCTTC.

The chain uses TRBV9 and TRBJ2-3; 9 nucleotides agree with TRBD2. The J segment lost 5 bases and the V segment lost 2 bases, leaving 6 bases of the junction unmatched. Germline CDR1 and CDR2: SGDLS and YYNGEE. The CDR3 totals 15 residues. The CDR3 region has the DNA TGTGCCAGCAGCGTCCTAAGCGGGGGGATAGATACGCAGTATTTT. This encodes CASSVLSGGIDTQYF.

The genes are TRBV4-1 and TRBJ2-4; D unclear. The CDR3 totals 14 residues. Germline assignment: CDR1 MGHRA and CDR2 YSYEKL. V was shortened by 1 base and J by 1 base, with 5 bases between the two germline ends. CDR3 amino acids: CASSQASAKNIQYF. In nucleotides, the CDR3 is TGCGCCAGCAGCCAAGCGTCCGCCAAAAACATTCAGTACTTC.

The chain has TRBV4-1 and TRBJ1-4; no definite D call. This CDR3 region has 14 residues. Trimming removed 3 bases at V and 8 bases at J, with 13 bases between. From germline, CDR1 is MGHRA and CDR2 YSYEKL. The DNA for the CDR3 is TGCGCCAGCAGCCAGTTTTCAACAATGGAAAAACTGTTTTTT. Protein product: CASSQFSTMEKLFF.

The V gene is TRBV6-2 or TRBV6-3, the J gene TRBJ2-7; unclear D gene. Germline CDR1 is MNHEY and CDR2 is SVGEGT. Trimming shortened V by 5 bases and J by 0 bases, and 14 bases separated the two germline ends. This CDR3 contains 15 residues. The CDR3 reads CASSHTPPSSYEQYF. The CDR3, as DNA: TGTGCCAGCAGTCACACCCCCCCCAGCTCCTACGAGCAGTACTTC.

The chain employs TRBV7-3 and TRBJ2-1; 9 nucleotides match TRBD1. Losses at the gene ends were 5 bases for V and 7 bases for J; bases not matched to a gene: 6. The CDR3 has 14 amino acids. Germline V lookup: CDR1 SGHTA, CDR2 FQGTGA. The CDR3 nucleotides are TGTGCCAGCAGCACTACAGGGGGCTCGAATGAGCAGTTCTTC. It specifies CASSTTGGSNEQFF.

J is TRBJ2-1 and V is TRBV9; D is possibly TRBD2 (6 bases). Trimming cost V 2 bases and J 3 bases, with 15 bases left between them. CDR1 SGDLS and CDR2 YYNGEE come from the germline V gene. The CDR3 loop spans 16 amino acids. In DNA, the CDR3 is TGTGCCAGCAGCGTCTCCCTAGCGCCCCGCTACAATGAGCAGTTCTTC. Translated: CASSVSLAPRYNEQFF. Filled out from reference TRBV9 and TRBJ2-1, the complete variable domain reads DSGVTQTPKHLITATGQRVTLRCSPRSGDLSVYWYQQSLDQGLQFLIQYYNGEERAKGNILERFSAQQFPDLHSELNLSSLELGDSALYFCASSVSLAPRYNEQFFGPGTRLTVL.

J is TRBJ2-1 and V is TRBV18; 8 nucleotides agree with TRBD2. With 2 bases clipped from V and 14 bases from J, the junction kept 5 bases outside the gene matches. The CDR3 extends over 12 amino acids. CDR1 and CDR2 (germline): KGHSH, LQKENI. CDR3 residues: CASSPSGTSKFF. In DNA form, the CDR3 reads TGTGCCAGCTCACCATCCGGGACTAGTAAGTTCTTC.

This chain connects TRBV2 to TRBJ2-2, with TRBD2 as a possible D gene (6 bases). Trimming left V 11 bases short and J 5 bases short, with 15 bases between. The CDR3 is 13 residues long. In germline, CDR1 is SNHLY, CDR2 FYNNEI. As DNA, the CDR3 is TGTGCCGCCCGGGAGACCGGGACCGGGGAGCTGTTTTTT. This encodes CAARETGTGELFF.

Concerning this clone itself: In the same sample, other DNA sequences code for this CDR3. The chain uses TRBV7-2 and TRBJ2-7, with TRBD1 as a possible D gene (6 bases). This CDR3 is 14 amino acids long. V lost 5 bases and J lost 0, with 11 bases in between. Germline CDR1 and CDR2: SGHTA and FQGNSA. The CDR3 loop reads CASSLQGTSYEQYF. DNA for the CDR3: TGTGCCAGCAGCCTTCAGGGGACCTCCTACGAGCAGTACTTC.

A single count supports this clone. The gene calls are TRBV15 and TRBJ2-7, with D possibly matching TRBD1 (6 bases). V shed 4 bases and J shed 2 bases, with 12 bases lying between them. The CDR3 is made up of 14 amino acids. CDR1 and CDR2 from the germline V gene are LNHNV and YYDKDF (reference sequence). The CDR3 protein is CATSTAGAPYEQYF. CDR3 bases: TGTGCCACCAGCACAGCAGGGGCCCCCTACGAGCAGTACTTC.

This chain connects TRBV6-5 to TRBJ2-7; D not certain. V was pared by 8 bases and J by 3 bases, with 14 bases between. The CDR3 has 13 amino acids. Germline CDR1 is MNHEY and CDR2 is SVGAGI. The chain's CDR3 is CASRRGSHYEQYF. CDR3 nucleotides: TGTGCCAGCCGAAGAGGCAGCCACTACGAGCAGTACTTC.

V and J are TRBV19 and TRBJ2-7, with D perhaps matching TRBD2 (6 bases). Per germline, CDR1 LNHDA and CDR2 SQIVND (reference sequence). V lost 1 base to trimming and J lost 4 bases, with 8 bases between them. CDR3 length: 13 residues. The CDR3 DNA reads TGTGCCAGTAGTATAGCGGGGACTTACGAGCAGTACTTC. Its translation: CASSIAGTYEQYF. Based on the CDR3 plus reference TRBV19 and TRBJ2-7, the full variable domain is DGGITQSPKYLFRKEGQNVTLSCEQNLNHDAMYWYRQDPGQGLRLIYYSQIVNDFQKGDIAEGYSVSREKKESFPLTVTSAQKNPTAFYLCASSIAGTYEQYFGPGTRLTVT.

This clone was detected a few times. The chain has TRBV19 and TRBJ1-2, with D possibly TRBD1 on 5 matching bases. Germline loops: CDR1 LNHDA, CDR2 SQIVND (reference sequence). The CDR3 runs to 15 residues. Trimming took off 1 base at V and 4 bases at J, with 13 bases between the two ends. The CDR3 region has the DNA TGTGCCAGTAGTATAGCGGCGGGACGGGGCTATGGCTACACCTTC. This gives the protein CASSIAAGRGYGYTF.

The V gene is TRBV7-9, the J gene TRBJ1-1, with TRBD1 matching 10 bases. V was clipped by 1 base and J by 0 bases; unmatched bases: 5. Per the germline V gene, CDR1 is SEHNR and CDR2 is FQNEAQ (reference sequence). The CDR3 loop spans 17 amino acids. The CDR3 region has the DNA TGTGCCAGCAGCTTAGTTTGGACAGGGGGTCTGAACACTGAAGCTTTCTTT. It yields the protein CASSLVWTGGLNTEAFF. Combining the CDR3 with reference TRBV7-9 and TRBJ1-1 gives the whole variable domain DTGVSQNPRHKITKRGQNVTFRCDPISEHNRLYWYRQTLGQGPEFLTYFQNEAQLEKSRLLSDRFSAERPKGSFSTLEIQRTEQGDSAMYLCASSLVWTGGLNTEAFFGQGTRLTVV.

The chain uses TRBV11-3 and TRBJ2-1; TRBD2 matches at 7 bases. Germline V gene data show CDR1 as SGHNT and CDR2 as YENEEA. After removal of 1 base from V and 2 bases from J, the junction contained 5 bases not matched to a gene. This CDR3 has 16 residues. The CDR3 reads CASSLGGLAAYNEQFF. DNA of the CDR3: TGTGCCAGCAGCTTAGGAGGTCTAGCGGCCTACAATGAGCAGTTCTTC.

The chain has TRBV9 and TRBJ2-7, with D unresolved. The V gene lost 0 bases and the J gene lost 5 bases, with 12 bases spanning the gap. Germline V gene sequence: CDR1 SGDLS, CDR2 YYNGEE. The CDR3 length is 14 residues. CDR3 protein: CASSVVSHSNEQYF. For the CDR3, the DNA is TGTGCCAGCAGCGTAGTTAGCCATTCTAACGAGCAGTACTTC.

This chain links TRBV9 with TRBJ1-6; tentatively, D is TRBD1 (5 bases). Trimming left V 3 bases short and J 8 bases short, with 12 bases between. Germline V CDR1 and CDR2: SGDLS, YYNGEE. The CDR3 totals 14 residues. CDR3 protein: CASSAGDVYSPLHF. DNA for the CDR3: TGTGCCAGCAGCGCGGGGGACGTCTATTCACCCCTCCACTTT.